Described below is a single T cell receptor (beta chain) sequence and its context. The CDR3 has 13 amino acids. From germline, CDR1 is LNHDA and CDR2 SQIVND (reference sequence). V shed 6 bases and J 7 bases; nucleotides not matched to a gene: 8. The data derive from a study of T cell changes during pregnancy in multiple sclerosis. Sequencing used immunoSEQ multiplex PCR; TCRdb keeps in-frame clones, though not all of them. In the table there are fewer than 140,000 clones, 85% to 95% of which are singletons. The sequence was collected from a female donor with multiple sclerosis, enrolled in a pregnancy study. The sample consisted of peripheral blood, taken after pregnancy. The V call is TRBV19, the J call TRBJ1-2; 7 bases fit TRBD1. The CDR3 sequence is CASRNTGAAGYTF. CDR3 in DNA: TGTGCCAGTAGGAACACAGGGGCCGCTGGCTACACCTTC.